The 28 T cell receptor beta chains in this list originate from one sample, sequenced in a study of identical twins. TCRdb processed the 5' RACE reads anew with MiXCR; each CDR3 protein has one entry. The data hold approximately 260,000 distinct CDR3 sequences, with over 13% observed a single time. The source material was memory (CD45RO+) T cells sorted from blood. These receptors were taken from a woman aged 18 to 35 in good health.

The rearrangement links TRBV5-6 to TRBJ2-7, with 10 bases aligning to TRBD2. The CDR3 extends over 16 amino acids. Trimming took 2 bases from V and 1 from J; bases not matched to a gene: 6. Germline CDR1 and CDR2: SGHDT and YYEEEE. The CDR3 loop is CASSFLAGVLSYEQYF. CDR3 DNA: TGTGCCAGCAGCTTCCTAGCGGGAGTTTTATCCTACGAGCAGTACTTC.

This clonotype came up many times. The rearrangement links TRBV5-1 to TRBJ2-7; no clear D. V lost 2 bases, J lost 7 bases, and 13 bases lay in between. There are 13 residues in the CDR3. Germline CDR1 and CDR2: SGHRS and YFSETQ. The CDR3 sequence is CASSLINGDEQYF. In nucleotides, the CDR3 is TGCGCCAGCAGCTTAATCAACGGCGATGAGCAGTACTTC. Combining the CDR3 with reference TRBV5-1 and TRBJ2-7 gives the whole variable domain KAGVTQTPRYLIKTRGQQVTLSCSPISGHRSVSWYQQTPGQGLQFLFEYFSETQRNKGNFPGRFSGRQFSNSRSEMNVSTLELGDSALYLCASSLINGDEQYFGPGTRLTVT.

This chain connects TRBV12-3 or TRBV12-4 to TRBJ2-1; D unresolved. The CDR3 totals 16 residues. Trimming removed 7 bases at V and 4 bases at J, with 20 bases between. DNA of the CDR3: TGTGCCAGCAACAGCCTATTGACCTCTACGTACAATGAGCAGTTCTTC. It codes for CASNSLLTSTYNEQFF.

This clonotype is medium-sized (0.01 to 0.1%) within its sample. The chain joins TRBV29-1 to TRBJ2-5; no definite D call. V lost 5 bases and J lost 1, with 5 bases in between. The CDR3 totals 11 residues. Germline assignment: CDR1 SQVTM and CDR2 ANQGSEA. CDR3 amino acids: CSVSVQETQYF. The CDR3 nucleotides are TGCAGCGTTTCCGTCCAAGAGACCCAGTACTTC.

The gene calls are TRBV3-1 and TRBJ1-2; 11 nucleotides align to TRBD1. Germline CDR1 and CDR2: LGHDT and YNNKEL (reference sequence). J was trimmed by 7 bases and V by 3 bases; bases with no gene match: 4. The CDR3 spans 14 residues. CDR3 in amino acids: CASSHGQGAVGYTF. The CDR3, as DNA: TGTGCCAGCAGCCACGGACAGGGGGCGGTTGGCTACACCTTC.

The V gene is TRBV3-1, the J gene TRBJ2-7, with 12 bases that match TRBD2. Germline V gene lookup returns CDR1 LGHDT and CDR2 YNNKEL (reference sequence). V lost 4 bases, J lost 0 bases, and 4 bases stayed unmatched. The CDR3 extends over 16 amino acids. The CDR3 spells CASSPTSGGSSYEQYF. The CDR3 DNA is TGTGCCAGCAGCCCTACTAGCGGGGGGTCCTCCTACGAGCAGTACTTC.

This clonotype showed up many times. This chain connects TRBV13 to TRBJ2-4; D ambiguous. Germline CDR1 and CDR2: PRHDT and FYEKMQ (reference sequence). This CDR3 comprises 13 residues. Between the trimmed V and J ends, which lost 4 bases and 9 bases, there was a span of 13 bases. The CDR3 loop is CASSSSRLAIQYF. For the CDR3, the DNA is TGTGCCAGCAGCTCCTCCCGACTGGCCATTCAGTACTTC.

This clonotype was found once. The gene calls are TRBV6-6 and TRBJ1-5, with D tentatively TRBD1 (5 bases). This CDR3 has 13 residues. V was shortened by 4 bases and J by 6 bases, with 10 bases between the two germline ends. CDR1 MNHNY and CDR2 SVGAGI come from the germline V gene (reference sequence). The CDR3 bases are TGTGCCAGCAGTTCCATCGGGGGTCAGCCCCAGCATTTT. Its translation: CASSSIGGQPQHF.

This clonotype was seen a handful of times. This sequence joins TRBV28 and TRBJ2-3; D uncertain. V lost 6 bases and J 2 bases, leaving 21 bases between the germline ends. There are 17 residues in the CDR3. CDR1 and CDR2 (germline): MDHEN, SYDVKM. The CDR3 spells CASSPVEATPTTDTQYF. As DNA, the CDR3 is TGTGCCAGCAGCCCAGTTGAAGCGACACCTACCACAGATACGCAGTATTTT.

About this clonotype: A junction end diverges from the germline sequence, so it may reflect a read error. This CDR3 reads CASIVGSGGYEQYF. CDR3 nucleotide sequence: TGTGCCAGCATCGTAGGTAGCGGGGGCTACGAGCAGTACTTC. The chain is built from TRBV9 and TRBJ2-7, with 9 bases fitting TRBD2. CDR1 and CDR2 (germline): SGDLS, YYNGEE. CDR3 length: 14 amino acids.

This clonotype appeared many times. CDR3 nucleotides: TGCGCCAGCAGTGAAACGAAAGGGAGCACAGATACGCAGTATTTT. It yields the protein CASSETKGSTDTQYF. The genes are TRBV10-1 and TRBJ2-3, with D uncertain. The CDR3 runs 15 residues. The germline CDR1 and CDR2 sequences are WNHNN and SYGVQD (reference sequence). Trimming removed 3 bases at V and 0 bases at J, with 10 bases between.

CDR3 DNA: TGTGCCAGCAGCCCTCTCATCGGGGTCACCTACGAGCAGTACTTC. It codes for CASSPLIGVTYEQYF. The chain combines TRBV3-1 with TRBJ2-7, with D tentatively TRBD2 (5 bases). Germline values: CDR1 LGHDT, CDR2 YNNKEL (reference sequence). V was shortened by 4 bases and J by 2 bases, with 15 bases between the two germline ends. The CDR3 is made up of 15 amino acids.

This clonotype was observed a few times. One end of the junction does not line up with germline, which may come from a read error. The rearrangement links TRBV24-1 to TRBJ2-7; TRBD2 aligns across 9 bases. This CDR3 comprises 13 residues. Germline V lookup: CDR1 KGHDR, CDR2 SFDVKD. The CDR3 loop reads CAPRGLAECEQYF. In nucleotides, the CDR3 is TGTGCCCCCAGGGGACTAGCCGAGTGTGAGCAGTACTTC.

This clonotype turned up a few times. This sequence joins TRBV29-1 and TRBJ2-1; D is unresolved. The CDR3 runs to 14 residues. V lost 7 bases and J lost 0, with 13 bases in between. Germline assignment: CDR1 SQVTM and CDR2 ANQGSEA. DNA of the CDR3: TGCAGCGCCATAGGTGCGAGCTCCTACAATGAGCAGTTCTTC. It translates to CSAIGASSYNEQFF.

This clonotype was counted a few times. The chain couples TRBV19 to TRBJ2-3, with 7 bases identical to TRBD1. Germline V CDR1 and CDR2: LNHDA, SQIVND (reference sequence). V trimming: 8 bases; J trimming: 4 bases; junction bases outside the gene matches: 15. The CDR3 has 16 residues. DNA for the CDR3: TGTGCCAGTTCTCCACCGTCCGGGACAGCGGCAGATACGCAGTATTTT. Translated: CASSPPSGTAADTQYF.

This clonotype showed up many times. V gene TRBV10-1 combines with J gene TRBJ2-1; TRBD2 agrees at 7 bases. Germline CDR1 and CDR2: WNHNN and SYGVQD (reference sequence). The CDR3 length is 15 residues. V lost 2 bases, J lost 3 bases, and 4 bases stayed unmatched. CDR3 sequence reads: CASSEAASGYNEQFF. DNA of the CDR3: TGCGCCAGCAGTGAGGCTGCTAGCGGCTACAATGAGCAGTTCTTC.

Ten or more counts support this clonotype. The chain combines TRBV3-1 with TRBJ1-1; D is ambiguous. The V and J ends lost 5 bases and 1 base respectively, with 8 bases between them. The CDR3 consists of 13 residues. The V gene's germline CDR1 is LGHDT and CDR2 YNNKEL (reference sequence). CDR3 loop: CASSKDPNTEAFF. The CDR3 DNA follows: TGTGCCAGCAGCAAGGACCCGAACACTGAAGCTTTCTTT.

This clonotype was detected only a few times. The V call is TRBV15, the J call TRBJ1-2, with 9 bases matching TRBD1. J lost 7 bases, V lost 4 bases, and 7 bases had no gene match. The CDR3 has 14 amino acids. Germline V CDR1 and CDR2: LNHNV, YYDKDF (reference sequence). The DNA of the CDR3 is TGTGCCACCAGCACGCGGACAGGGGTAGGTGGCTACACCTTC. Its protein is CATSTRTGVGGYTF.

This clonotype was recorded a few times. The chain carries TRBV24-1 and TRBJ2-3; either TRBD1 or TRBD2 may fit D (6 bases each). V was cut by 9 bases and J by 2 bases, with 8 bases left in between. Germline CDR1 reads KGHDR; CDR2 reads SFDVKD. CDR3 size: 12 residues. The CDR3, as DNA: TGTGCCACCGGGGGGCACACAGATACGCAGTATTTT. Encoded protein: CATGGHTDTQYF.

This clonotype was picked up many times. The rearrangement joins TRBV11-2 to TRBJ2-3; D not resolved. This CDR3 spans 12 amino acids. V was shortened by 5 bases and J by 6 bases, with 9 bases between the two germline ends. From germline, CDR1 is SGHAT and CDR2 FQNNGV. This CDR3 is CASSPGGDTQYF. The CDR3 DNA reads TGTGCCAGCAGCCCAGGTGGGGATACGCAGTATTTT.

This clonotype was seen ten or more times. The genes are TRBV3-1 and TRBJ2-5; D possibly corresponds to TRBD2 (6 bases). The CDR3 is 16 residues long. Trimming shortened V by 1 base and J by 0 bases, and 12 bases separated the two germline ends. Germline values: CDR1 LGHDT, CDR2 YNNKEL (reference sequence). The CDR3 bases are TGTGCCAGCAGCCAAGGGGACTCGACGTACCAAGAGACCCAGTACTTC. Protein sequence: CASSQGDSTYQETQYF.

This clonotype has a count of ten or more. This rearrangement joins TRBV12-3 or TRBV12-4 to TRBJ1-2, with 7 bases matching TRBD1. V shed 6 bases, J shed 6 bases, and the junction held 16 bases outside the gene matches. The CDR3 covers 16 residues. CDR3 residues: CASRPGQRTSRHGYTF. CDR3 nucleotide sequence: TGTGCCAGCAGACCGGGACAGCGAACCTCAAGGCATGGCTACACCTTC.

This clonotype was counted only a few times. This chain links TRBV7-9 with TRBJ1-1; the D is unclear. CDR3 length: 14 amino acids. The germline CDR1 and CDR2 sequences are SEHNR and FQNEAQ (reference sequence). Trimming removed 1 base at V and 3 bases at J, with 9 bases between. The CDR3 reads CASSLGASHTEAFF. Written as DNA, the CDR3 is TGTGCCAGCAGCTTAGGGGCGTCCCACACTGAAGCTTTCTTT.

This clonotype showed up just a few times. The CDR3 loop reads CASSLIGQANTGELFF. CDR3 nucleotides: TGTGCCAGCAGCTTGATCGGACAGGCGAACACCGGGGAGCTGTTTTTT. The chain recombines TRBV5-6 with TRBJ2-2; 7 bases line up with TRBD1. Per germline, CDR1 SGHDT and CDR2 YYEEEE. The CDR3 runs to 16 residues. J lost 0 bases, V lost 1 base, and 3 bases had no gene match. Using reference TRBV5-6 and TRBJ2-2 for the parts outside the CDR3, the full variable domain is DAGVTQSPTHLIKTRGQQVTLRCSPKSGHDTVSWYQQALGQGPQFIFQYYEEEERQRGNFPDRFSGHQFPNYSSELNVNALLLGDSALYLCASSLIGQANTGELFFGEGSRLTVL.

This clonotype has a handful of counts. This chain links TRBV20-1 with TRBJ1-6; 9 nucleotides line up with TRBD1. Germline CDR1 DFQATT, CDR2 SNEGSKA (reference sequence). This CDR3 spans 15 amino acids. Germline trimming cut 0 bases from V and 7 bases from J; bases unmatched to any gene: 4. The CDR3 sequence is CSARDGTGRNSPLHF. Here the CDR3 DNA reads TGCAGTGCTAGAGATGGGACAGGGCGGAATTCACCCCTCCACTTT.

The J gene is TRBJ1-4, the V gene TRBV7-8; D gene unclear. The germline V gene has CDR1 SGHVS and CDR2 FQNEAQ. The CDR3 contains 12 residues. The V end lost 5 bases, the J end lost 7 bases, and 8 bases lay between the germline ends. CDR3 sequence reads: CASSPRIEKLFF. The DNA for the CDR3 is TGTGCCAGCAGCCCGCGTATTGAAAAACTGTTTTTT.

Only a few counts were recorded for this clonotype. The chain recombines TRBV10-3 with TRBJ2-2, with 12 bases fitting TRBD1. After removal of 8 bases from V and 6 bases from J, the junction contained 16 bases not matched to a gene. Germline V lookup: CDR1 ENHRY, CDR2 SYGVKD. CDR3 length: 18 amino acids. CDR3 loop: CAISRSGTGGQGAGELFF. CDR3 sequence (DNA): TGTGCCATCTCTCGGTCCGGGACAGGGGGCCAAGGGGCCGGGGAGCTGTTTTTT.

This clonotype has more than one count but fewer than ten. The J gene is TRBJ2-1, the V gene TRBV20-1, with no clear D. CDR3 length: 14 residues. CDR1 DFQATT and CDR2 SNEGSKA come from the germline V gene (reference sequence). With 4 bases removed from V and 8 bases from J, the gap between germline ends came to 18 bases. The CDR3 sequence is CSATGHFKVHEQFF. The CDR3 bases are TGCAGTGCTACTGGGCACTTCAAGGTTCATGAGCAGTTCTTC.